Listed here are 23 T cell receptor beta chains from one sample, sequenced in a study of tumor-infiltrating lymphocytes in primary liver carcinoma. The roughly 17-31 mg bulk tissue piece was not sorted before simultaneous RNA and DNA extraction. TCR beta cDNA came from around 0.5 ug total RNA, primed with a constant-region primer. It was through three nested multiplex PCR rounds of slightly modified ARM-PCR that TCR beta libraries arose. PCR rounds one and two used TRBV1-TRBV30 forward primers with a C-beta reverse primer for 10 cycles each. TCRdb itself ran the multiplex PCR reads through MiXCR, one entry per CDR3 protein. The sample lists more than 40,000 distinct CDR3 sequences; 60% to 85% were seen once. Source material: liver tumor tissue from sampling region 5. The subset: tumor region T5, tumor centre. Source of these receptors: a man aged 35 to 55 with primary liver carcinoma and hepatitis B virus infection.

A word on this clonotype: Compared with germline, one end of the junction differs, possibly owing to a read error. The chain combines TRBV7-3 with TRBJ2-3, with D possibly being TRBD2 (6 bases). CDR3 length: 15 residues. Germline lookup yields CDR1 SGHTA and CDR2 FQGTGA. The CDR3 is CASNLFMGGSDTQYF. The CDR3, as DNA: TGTGCCAGCAACTTATTTATGGGAGGTTCAGATACGCAATATTTT.

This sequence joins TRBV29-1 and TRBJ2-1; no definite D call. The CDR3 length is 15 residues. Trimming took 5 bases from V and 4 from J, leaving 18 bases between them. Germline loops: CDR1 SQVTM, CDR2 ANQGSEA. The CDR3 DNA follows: TGCAGCGTTAAGCGCCGGCACAGAGGTTACAATGAGCAGTTCTTC. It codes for CSVKRRHRGYNEQFF.

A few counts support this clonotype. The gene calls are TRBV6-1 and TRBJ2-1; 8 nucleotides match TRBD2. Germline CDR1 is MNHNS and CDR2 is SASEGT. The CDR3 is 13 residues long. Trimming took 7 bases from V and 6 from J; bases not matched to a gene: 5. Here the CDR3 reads CASIEAGVNEQFF. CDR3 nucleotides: TGTGCCAGCATAGAAGCGGGAGTCAATGAGCAGTTCTTC.

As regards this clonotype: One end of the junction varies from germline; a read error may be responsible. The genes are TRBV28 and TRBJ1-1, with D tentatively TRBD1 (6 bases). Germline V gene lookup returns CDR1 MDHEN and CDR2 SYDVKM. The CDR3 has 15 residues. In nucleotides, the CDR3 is TGTGCCAGCAGTAACCGTGGTAGTGGGGGCACTGAAGCTTTCTTC. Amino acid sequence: CASSNRGSGGTEAFF.

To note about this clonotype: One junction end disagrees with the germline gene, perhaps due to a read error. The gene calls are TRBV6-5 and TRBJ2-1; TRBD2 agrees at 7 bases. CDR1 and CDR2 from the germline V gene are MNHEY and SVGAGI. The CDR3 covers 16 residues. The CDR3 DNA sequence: TGTGCCAGCAGTTCCGGTGGACAAGCGGGATACAATGAGCGGTTCTTC. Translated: CASSSGGQAGYNERFF.

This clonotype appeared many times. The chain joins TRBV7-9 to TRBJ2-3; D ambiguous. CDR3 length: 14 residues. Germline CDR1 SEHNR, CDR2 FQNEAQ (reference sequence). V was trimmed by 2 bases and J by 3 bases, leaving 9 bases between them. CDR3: CASSLFFGTDTQYF. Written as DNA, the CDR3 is TGTGCCAGCAGCTTATTTTTTGGGACAGATACGCAGTATTTT.

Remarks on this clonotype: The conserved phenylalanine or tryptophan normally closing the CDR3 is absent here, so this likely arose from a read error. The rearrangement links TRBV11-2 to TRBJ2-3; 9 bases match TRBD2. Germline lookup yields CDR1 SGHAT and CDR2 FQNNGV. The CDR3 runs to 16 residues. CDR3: CACSPLTSGSTDTQYS. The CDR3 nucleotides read TGTGCCTGCAGCCCCCTGACTAGCGGCAGCACGGATACGCAGTATTCT.

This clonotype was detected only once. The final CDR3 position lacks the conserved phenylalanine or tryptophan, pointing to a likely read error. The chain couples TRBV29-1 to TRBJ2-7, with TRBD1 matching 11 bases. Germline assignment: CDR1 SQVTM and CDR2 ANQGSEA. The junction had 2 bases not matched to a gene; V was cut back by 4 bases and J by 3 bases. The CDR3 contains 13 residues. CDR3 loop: CSVGGQGGYEQYL. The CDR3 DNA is TGCAGCGTTGGGGGACAGGGGGGCTACGAGCAGTACCTT.

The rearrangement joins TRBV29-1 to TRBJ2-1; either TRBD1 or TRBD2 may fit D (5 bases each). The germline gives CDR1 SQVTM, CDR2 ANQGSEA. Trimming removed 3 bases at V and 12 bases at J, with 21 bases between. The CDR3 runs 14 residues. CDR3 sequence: CSVDGTGSLDGQFF. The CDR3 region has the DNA TGCAGCGTTGACGGGACGGGGAGTCTGGATGGGCAGTTCTTC.

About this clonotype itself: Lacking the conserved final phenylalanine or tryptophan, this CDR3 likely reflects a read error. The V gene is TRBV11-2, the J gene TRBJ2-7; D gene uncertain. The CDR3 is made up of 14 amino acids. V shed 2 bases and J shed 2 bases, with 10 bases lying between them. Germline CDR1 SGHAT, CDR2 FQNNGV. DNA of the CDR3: TGTGCCAGCAGCTTAACCGGCGGAGCCTACGAGCAGTACTAT. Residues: CASSLTGGAYEQYY.

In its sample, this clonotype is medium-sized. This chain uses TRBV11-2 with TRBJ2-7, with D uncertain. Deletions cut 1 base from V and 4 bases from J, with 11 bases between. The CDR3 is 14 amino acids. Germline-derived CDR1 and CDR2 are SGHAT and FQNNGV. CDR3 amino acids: CASSLAAREYEQYF. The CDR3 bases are TGTGCCAGCAGCTTAGCGGCTAGAGAATACGAGCAGTACTTC.

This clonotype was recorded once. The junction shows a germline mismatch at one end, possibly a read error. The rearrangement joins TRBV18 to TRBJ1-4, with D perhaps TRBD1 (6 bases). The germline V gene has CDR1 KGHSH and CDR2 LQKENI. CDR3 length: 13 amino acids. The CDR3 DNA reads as TGTGCCAGCTCACCCGAACAGGGTGAAAAACTGTTCTTT. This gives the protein CASSPEQGEKLFF.

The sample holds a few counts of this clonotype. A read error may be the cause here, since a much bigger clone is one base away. CDR3 residues: CASSLTLERFF. The CDR3 nucleotides read TGTGCCAGCAGTTTGACTCTTGAGCGGTTCTTC. The chain couples TRBV12-3 or TRBV12-4 to TRBJ2-1; D unresolved. The CDR3 is 11 amino acids.

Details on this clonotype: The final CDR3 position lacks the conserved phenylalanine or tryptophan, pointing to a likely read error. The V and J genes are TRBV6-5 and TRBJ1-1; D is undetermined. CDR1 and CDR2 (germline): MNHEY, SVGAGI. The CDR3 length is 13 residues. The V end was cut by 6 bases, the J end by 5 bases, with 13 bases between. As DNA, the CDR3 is TGTGCCAGCAGCTCCCAGACTAGAACTGAAGCTTTCTCT. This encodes CASSSQTRTEAFS.

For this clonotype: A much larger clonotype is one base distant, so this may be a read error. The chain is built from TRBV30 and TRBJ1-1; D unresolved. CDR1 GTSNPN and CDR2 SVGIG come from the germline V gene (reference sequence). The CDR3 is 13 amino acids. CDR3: CACSEKGDTEAFF. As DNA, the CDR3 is TGTGCCTGCAGTGAGAAGGGTGACACTGAAGCTTTCTTT.

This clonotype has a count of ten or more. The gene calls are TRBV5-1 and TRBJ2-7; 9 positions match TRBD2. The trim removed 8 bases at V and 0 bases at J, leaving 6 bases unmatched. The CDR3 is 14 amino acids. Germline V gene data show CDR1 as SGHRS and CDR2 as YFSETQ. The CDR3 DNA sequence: TGCGCCAGTCAAGCGGGAGGTCGCTCCTACGAGCAGTACTTC. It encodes CASQAGGRSYEQYF.

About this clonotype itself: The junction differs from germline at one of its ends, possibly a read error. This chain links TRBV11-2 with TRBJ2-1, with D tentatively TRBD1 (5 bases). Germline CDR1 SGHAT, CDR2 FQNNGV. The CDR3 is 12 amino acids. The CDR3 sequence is CANSLGVHEQFF. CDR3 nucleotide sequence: TGTGCCAACAGCTTAGGGGTACATGAGCAGTTCTTC.

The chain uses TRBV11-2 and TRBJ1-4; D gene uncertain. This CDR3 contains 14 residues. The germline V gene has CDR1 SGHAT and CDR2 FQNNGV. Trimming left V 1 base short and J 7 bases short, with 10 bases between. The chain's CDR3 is CASSLGSSLEKLFF. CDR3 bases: TGTGCCAGCAGCTTAGGAAGCAGCCTTGAAAAACTGTTTTTT.

The CDR3 is CASNTTGEGYSYTF. CDR3 nucleotides: TGCGCCAGCAACACCACAGGGGAGGGCTATAGTTACACCTTC. V and J are TRBV4-1 and TRBJ1-2; TRBD1 matches at 7 bases. CDR1 and CDR2 from the germline V gene are MGHRA and YSYEKL. The CDR3 extends over 14 amino acids. V shed 7 bases and J 11 bases; nucleotides not matched to a gene: 16.

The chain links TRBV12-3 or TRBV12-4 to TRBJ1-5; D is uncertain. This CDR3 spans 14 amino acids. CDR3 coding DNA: TGTACCTGCACCCTTAACGGGGAAAGTCAGCCCCAGCATTTT. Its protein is CTCTLNGESQPQHF.

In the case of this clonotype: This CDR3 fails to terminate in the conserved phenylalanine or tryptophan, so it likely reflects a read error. CDR3 in amino acids: CSVITGGSAYEQYL. CDR3 nucleotides: TGCAGCGTCATAACAGGGGGCAGCGCCTACGAGCAGTACCTC. The chain uses TRBV29-1 and TRBJ2-7, with 9 bases that match TRBD1. Germline assignment: CDR1 SQVTM and CDR2 ANQGSEA. V shed 6 bases and J 2 bases; nucleotides not matched to a gene: 8. The CDR3 consists of 14 residues.

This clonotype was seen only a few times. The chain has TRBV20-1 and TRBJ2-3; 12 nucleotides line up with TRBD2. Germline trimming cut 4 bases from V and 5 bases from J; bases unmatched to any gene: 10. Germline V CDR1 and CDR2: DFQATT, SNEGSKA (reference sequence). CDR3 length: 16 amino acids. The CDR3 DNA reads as TGCAGTGCTAAGAATTCAGGGGGACTAGCGGGAGATACGCAGTATTTT. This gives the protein CSAKNSGGLAGDTQYF.

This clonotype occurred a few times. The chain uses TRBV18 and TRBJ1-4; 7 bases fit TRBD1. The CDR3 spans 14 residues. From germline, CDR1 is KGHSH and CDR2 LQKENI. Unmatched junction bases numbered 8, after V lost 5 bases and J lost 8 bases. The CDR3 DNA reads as TGTGCCAGCTCAGAACAGGGGACTTCCGAAAAACTGTTTTTT. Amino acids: CASSEQGTSEKLFF.